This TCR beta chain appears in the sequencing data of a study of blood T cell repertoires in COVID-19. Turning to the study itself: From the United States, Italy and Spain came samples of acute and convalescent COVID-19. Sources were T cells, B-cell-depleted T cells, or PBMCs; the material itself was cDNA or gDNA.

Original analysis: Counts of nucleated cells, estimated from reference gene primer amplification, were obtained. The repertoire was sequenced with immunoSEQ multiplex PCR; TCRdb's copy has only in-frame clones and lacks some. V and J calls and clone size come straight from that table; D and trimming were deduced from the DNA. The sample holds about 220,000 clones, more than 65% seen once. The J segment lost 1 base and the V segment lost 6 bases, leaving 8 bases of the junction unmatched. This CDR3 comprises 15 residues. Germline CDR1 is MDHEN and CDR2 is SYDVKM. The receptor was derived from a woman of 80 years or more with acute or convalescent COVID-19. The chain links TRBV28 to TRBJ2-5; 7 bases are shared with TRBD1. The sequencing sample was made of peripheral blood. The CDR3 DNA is TGTGCCAGCAGCCTCCATGGGACAGCCCAAGAGACCCAGTACTTC. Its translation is CASSLHGTAQETQYF.